Following are 6 T cell receptor beta chains from one sample sequenced in a study of blood T cell repertoires in COVID-19. Profiling relied on immunoSEQ multiplex PCR, and the TCRdb table lists in-frame clones only, not all of them. The sample lists more than 95,000 clones; around 80% were seen once. The sequenced sample consisted of peripheral blood. The source is a man younger than 40 with COVID-19, enrolled during active disease.

The chain has TRBV3-1 (or the pseudogene TRBV3-2) and TRBJ2-1; 7 bases align to TRBD1. This CDR3 has 17 amino acids. Germline values: CDR1 LGHDT, CDR2 YNNKEL (reference sequence). V lost 0 bases and J lost 2; bases outside the gene matches: 7. CDR3 nucleotide sequence: TGTGCCAGCAGCCAAGATGAGGGGGACAGAGCCTACAATGAGCAGTTCTTC. It codes for CASSQDEGDRAYNEQFF.

This clone was observed once. V usage is TRBV2 and J usage is TRBJ1-5; 9 bases are shared with TRBD1. CDR3 length equals 16 residues. V lost 4 bases and J lost 3; bases outside the gene matches: 7. Germline assignment: CDR1 SNHLY and CDR2 FYNNEI. The CDR3 loop reads CASSGDRAPLNQPQHF. The CDR3 DNA sequence: TGTGCCAGCAGTGGGGACAGGGCCCCCCTCAATCAGCCCCAGCATTTT.

The rearrangement uses TRBV7-2 and TRBJ1-5; D gene ambiguous. Trimming removed 2 bases from V and 1 base from J, with 6 bases in between. CDR1 is SGHTA and CDR2 is FQGNSA in the germline V gene. The CDR3 covers 14 residues. The CDR3 sequence: CASSLYESNQPQHF. The CDR3 nucleotides read TGTGCCAGCAGCTTATACGAGAGCAATCAGCCCCAGCATTTT. Drawing the rest from reference TRBV7-2 and TRBJ1-5, the complete variable domain is GAGVSQSPSNKVTEKGKDVELRCDPISGHTALYWYRQSLGQGLEFLIYFQGNSAPDKSGLPSDRFSAERTGGSVSTLTIQRTQQEDSAVYLCASSLYESNQPQHFGDGTRLSIL.

Of note for this clone: The same CDR3 arises from other DNA sequences in this sample as well. The chain links TRBV14 to TRBJ1-5; D unresolved. Trimming removed 0 bases from V and 6 bases from J, with 6 bases in between. Looked up from germline, CDR1 is SGHDN and CDR2 is FVKESK. The CDR3 sequence is 13 residues long. CDR3 loop: CASSQDAGQPQHF. As DNA, the CDR3 is TGTGCCAGCAGCCAAGATGCGGGTCAGCCCCAGCATTTT.

With regard to this clone: At one end, the junction sequence differs from germline, possibly due to a read error. The chain employs TRBV7-8 and TRBJ2-4; TRBD1 matches at 8 bases. The CDR3 extends over 12 amino acids. Germline CDR1 reads SGHVS; CDR2 reads FQNEAQ. The CDR3: CASSLVEGQVDF. The CDR3 DNA reads TGTGCCAGCAGCTTAGTTGAGGGACAGGTTGATTTC.

The chain has TRBV2 and TRBJ2-7, with 11 nucleotides matching TRBD1. V gave up 7 bases and J gave up 6 bases; unmatched junction bases: 14. Germline CDR1 and CDR2: SNHLY and FYNNEI. The CDR3 loop spans 16 amino acids. CDR3 DNA: TGTGCCAGCACTCGGGAAGGCGGGACAGGGGGGATCGAGCAGTACTTC. This codes for CASTREGGTGGIEQYF.